The clone carrying this T cell receptor (beta chain) was seen many times. This specimen comes from a study of CD8 T cells in ankylosing spondylitis. TCRdb recomputed calls from the 5' RACE reads with MiXCR, one row per CDR3 protein. The sample consists of 110,000 to 150,000 distinct CDR3 sequences, roughly 8.8% of them appearing once. The CDR3 sequence is 15 residues long. Trimming at V came to 7 bases and at J to 5 bases, leaving 13 bases not matched to a gene. Germline CDR1 MDHEN, CDR2 SYDVKM. The sample taken for sequencing was synovial fluid, either unsorted or a sorted T cell fraction (not recorded which). The clonotype comes from a male donor with ankylosing spondylitis. The rearrangement uses TRBV28 and TRBJ2-5; 7 bases agree with TRBD2. As DNA, the CDR3 is TGTGCCAGCACCCGTAGGGACTACTCGGGGGAGACCCAGTACTTC. Amino acid sequence: CASTRRDYSGETQYF.